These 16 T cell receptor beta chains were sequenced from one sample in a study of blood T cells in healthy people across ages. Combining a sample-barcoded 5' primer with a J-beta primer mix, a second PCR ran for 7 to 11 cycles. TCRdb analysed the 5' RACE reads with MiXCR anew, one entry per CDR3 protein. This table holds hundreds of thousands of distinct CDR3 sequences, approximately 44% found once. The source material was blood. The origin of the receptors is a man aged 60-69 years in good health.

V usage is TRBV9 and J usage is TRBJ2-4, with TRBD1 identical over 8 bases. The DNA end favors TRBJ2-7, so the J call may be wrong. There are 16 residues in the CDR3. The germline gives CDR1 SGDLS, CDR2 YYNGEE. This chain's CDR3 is CASSVGDRTLRYEQYF. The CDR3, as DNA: TGTGCCAGCAGCGTAGGGGACAGGACATTGCGCTACGAGCAGTACTTC.

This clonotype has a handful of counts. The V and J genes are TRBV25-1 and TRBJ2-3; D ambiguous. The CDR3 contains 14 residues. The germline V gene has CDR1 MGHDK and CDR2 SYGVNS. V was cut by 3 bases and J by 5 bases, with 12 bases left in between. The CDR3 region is CASSDPLKIDTQYF. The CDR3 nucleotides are TGTGCCAGCAGTGATCCCCTCAAAATAGATACGCAGTATTTT.

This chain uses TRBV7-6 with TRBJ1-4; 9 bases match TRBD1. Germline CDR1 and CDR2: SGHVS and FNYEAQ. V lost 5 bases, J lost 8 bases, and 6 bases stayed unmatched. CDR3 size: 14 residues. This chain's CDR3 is CASSTWTGDEKLFF. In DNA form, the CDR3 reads TGTGCCAGCAGCACCTGGACAGGGGACGAAAAACTGTTTTTT.

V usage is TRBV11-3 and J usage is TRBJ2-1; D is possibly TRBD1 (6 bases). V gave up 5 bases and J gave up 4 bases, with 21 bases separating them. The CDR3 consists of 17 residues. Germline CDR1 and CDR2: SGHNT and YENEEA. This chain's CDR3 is CASSPGVGRGEYNEQFF. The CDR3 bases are TGTGCCAGCAGCCCAGGGGTGGGCCGAGGGGAGTACAATGAGCAGTTCTTC.

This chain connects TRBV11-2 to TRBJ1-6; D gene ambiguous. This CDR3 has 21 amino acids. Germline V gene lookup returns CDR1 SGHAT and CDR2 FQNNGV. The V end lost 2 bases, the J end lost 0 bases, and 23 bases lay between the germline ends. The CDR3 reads CASSLQRATDKQSSYNSPLHF. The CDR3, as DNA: TGTGCCAGCAGCTTACAGAGGGCAACGGATAAACAAAGCTCCTATAATTCACCCCTCCACTTT.

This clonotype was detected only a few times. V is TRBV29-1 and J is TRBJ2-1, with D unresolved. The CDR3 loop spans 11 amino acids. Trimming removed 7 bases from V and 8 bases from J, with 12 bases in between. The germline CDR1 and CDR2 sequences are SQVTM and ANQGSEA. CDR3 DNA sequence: TGCAGCGCCGGCCAGGTCGATGAGCAGTTCTTC. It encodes CSAGQVDEQFF.

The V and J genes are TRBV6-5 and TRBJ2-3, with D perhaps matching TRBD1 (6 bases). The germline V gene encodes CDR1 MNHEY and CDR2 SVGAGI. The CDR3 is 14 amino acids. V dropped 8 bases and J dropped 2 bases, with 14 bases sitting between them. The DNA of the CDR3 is TGTGCCAGCCGTCAGGGGCACAACACAGATACGCAGTATTTT. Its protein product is CASRQGHNTDTQYF.

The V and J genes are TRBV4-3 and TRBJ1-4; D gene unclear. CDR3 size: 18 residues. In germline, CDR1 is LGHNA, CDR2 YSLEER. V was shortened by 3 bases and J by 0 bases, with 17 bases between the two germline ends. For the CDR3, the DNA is TGCGCCAGCAGCCAGTCATCTTTTTCGTCGACAACTAATGAAAAACTGTTTTTT. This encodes CASSQSSFSSTTNEKLFF.

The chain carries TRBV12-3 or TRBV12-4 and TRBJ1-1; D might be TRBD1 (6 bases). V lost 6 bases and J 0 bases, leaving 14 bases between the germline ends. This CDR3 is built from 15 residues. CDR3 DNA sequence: TGTGCCAGCAGCCATCGACAGGCCATGAACACTGAAGCTTTCTTT. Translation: CASSHRQAMNTEAFF.

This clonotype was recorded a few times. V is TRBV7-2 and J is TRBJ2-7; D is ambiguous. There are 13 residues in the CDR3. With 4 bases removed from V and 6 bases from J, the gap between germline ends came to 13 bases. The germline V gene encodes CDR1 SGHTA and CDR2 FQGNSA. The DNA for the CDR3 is TGTGCCAGCAGCTCCATGTCGGTTGGCGAGCAGTACTTC. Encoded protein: CASSSMSVGEQYF.

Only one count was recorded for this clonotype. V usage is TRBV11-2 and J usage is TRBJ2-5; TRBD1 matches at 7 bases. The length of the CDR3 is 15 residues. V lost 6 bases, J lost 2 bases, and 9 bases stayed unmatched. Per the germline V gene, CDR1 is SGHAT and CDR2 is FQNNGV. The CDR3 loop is CASRAGTAFQETQYF. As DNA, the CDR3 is TGTGCCAGCAGGGCTGGGACAGCCTTTCAAGAGACCCAGTACTTC.

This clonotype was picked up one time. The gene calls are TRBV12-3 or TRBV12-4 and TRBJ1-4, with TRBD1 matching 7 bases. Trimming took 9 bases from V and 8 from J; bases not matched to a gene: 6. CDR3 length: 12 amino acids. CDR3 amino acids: CASTDREEKLFF. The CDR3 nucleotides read TGTGCCAGTACTGACAGGGAAGAAAAACTGTTTTTT.

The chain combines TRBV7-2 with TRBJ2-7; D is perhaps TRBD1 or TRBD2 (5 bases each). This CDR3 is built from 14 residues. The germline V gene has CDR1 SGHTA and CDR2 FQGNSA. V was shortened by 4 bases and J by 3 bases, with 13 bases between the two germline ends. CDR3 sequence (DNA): TGTGCCAGCAGCTCCCCCTGGGACGGCTACGAGCAGTACTTC. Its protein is CASSSPWDGYEQYF.

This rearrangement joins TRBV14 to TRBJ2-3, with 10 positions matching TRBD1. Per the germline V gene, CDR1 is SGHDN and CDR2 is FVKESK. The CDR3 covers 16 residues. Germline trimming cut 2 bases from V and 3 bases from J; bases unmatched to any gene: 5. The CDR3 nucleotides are TGTGCCAGCAGCCAATCCCGGGACAGGGGAACAGATACGCAGTATTTT. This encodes CASSQSRDRGTDTQYF. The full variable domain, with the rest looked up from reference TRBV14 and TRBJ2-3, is EAGVTQFPSHSVIEKGQTVTLRCDPISGHDNLYWYRRVMGKEIKFLLHFVKESKQDESGMPNNRFLAERTGGTYSTLKVQPAELEDSGVYFCASSQSRDRGTDTQYFGPGTRLTVL.

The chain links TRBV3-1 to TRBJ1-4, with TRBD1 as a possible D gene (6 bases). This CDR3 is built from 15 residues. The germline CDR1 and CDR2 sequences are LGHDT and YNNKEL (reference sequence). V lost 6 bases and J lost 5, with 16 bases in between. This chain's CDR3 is CASSQKKGVNEKLFF. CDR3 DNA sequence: TGTGCCAGCAGTCAAAAGAAGGGGGTAAATGAAAAACTGTTTTTT.

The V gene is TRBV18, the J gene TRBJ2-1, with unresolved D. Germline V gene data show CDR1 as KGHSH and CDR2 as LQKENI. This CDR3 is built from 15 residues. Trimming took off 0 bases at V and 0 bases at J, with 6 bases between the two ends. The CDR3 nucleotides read TGTGCCAGCTCACCACCTTCCTACTCCTACAATGAGCAGTTCTTC. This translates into CASSPPSYSYNEQFF.